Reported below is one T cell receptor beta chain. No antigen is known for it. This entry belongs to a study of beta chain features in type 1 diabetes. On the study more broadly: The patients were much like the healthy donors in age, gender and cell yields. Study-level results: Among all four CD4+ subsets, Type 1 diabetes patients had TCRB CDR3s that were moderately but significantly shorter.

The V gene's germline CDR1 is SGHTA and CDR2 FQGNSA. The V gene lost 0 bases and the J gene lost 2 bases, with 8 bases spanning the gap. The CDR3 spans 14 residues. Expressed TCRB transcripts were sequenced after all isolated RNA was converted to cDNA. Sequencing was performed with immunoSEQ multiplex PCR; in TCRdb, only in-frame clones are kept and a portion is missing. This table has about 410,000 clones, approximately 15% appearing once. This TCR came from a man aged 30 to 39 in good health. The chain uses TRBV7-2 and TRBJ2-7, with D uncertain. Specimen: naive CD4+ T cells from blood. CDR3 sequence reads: CASSLAPGPYEQYF. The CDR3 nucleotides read TGTGCCAGCAGCTTAGCGCCGGGCCCCTACGAGCAGTACTTC.